This entry lists 27 T cell receptor beta chains sequenced from one sample in a study of blood T cell repertoires in COVID-19 (dated by TCRdb to 2018 to 2020). Library construction relied on the immunoSEQ multiplex PCR assay. TCRdb provides this immuneACCESS table in a form limited to in-frame rearrangements. Some clones are lacking; in checked studies, under half of them reflect an unresolved V gene, and why the rest are absent is not known. In all, the sample holds 80,000 to 100,000 clones, and less than 85% of those were seen once. The leading ten clones occupy about 8.1% of the sample. The sequenced material came from peripheral blood. The receptor source for this set is a man aged 45-65 years who had recovered from COVID-19.

The chain couples TRBV30 to TRBJ1-6; 12 positions agree with TRBD1. The CDR3 totals 18 residues. The germline gives CDR1 GTSNPN, CDR2 SVGIG (reference sequence). V lost 3 bases to trimming and J lost 1 base; unmatched junction nucleotides: 7. The CDR3 loop reads CAWREWDRGRSYNSPLHF. The CDR3, as DNA: TGTGCCTGGAGGGAATGGGACAGGGGGCGTTCCTATAATTCACCCCTCCACTTT.

The CDR3 coding sequence is TGTGCCAGCAGCTTATTGCGGTCTCGGACAGCAAACCAAGAGACCCAGTACTTC. Amino acids: CASSLLRSRTANQETQYF. The chain joins TRBV7-4 to TRBJ2-5; tentatively, D is TRBD1 (6 bases). CDR3 length equals 18 residues. Germline V gives CDR1 SGHVT, CDR2 SQSDAQ. V gave up 2 bases and J gave up 0 bases, with 19 bases separating them. Drawing the rest from reference TRBV7-4 and TRBJ2-5, the complete variable domain is GAGVSQSPRYKVAKRGRDVALRCDSISGHVTLYWYRQTLGQGSEVLTYSQSDAQRDKSGRPSGRFSAERPERSVSTLKIQRTEQGDSAVYLCASSLLRSRTANQETQYFGPGTRLLVL.

V and J are TRBV11-2 and TRBJ1-1; D remains unclear. Trimming cost V 6 bases and J 7 bases, with 9 bases left between them. The CDR3 consists of 11 residues. CDR1 is SGHAT, CDR2 FQNNGV, per germline. This CDR3 is CASSRSDEAFF. DNA of the CDR3: TGTGCCAGCAGTAGAAGTGATGAAGCTTTCTTT.

The chain employs TRBV6-2 or TRBV6-3 and TRBJ1-5, with 9 bases lining up with TRBD1. The CDR3 sequence is 15 residues long. Germline CDR1 and CDR2: MNHEY and SVGEGT. Unmatched junction bases numbered 9, after V lost 6 bases and J lost 6 bases. For the CDR3, the DNA is TGTGCCAGCAGCTCCACAGGGGGCGCGTCTCAGCCCCAGCATTTT. It encodes CASSSTGGASQPQHF.

This clone is deemed medium-sized. The rearrangement joins TRBV27 to TRBJ1-1; D is unresolved. Trimming removed 2 bases at V and 3 bases at J, with 16 bases between. CDR3 length: 16 amino acids. CDR1 is MNHEY and CDR2 is SMNVEV in the germline V gene (reference sequence). CDR3 residues: CASSLNGRRLDTEAFF. The CDR3 DNA is TGTGCCAGCAGTTTAAACGGACGGAGGTTAGACACTGAAGCTTTCTTT.

The rearrangement uses TRBV29-1 and TRBJ2-3; 10 bases fit TRBD2. The CDR3 consists of 14 residues. The germline V gene encodes CDR1 SQVTM and CDR2 ANQGSEA. The J segment lost 9 bases and the V segment lost 6 bases, leaving 12 bases of the junction unmatched. CDR3 loop: CSVQALAGVATQYF. The CDR3 DNA follows: TGCAGCGTCCAGGCTCTAGCGGGAGTCGCCACGCAGTATTTT.

The chain couples TRBV25-1 to TRBJ2-4; a possible D gene is TRBD1 (5 bases). Germline CDR1 reads MGHDK; CDR2 reads SYGVNS. V was trimmed by 2 bases and J by 2 bases, leaving 13 bases between them. The CDR3 runs 16 residues. CDR3 in amino acids: CASSERGEVSKNIQYF. CDR3 sequence (DNA): TGTGCCAGCAGTGAAAGGGGTGAGGTATCCAAAAACATTCAGTACTTC.

CDR3 DNA sequence: TGTGCCAGCAGCCCCGAAGGCGGGGGGTTAAATGAAAAACTGTTTTTT. This encodes CASSPEGGGLNEKLFF. The genes are TRBV4-2 and TRBJ1-4, with D perhaps TRBD1 (5 bases). Germline-derived CDR1 and CDR2 are LGHNA and YNFKEQ. This CDR3 is 16 amino acids long. Trimming pared 4 bases from V and 5 bases from J, leaving 17 bases between.

The rearrangement joins TRBV28 to TRBJ1-5; D unresolved. V lost 3 bases and J lost 3, with 9 bases in between. The V gene's germline CDR1 is MDHEN and CDR2 SYDVKM. The CDR3 spans 14 residues. CDR3 nucleotides: TGTGCCAGCAGTTTCGACGGGTTCAATCAGCCCCAGCATTTT. This sequence encodes CASSFDGFNQPQHF.

The V gene is TRBV5-1, the J gene TRBJ1-1; 7 bases fit TRBD1. The CDR3 has 13 amino acids. Germline-derived CDR1 and CDR2 are SGHRS and YFSETQ. Unmatched junction bases numbered 11, after V lost 4 bases and J lost 11 bases. CDR3 in amino acids: CASSLGTEERAFF. The CDR3 DNA reads as TGCGCCAGCAGCCTAGGGACAGAAGAACGGGCTTTCTTT.

The chain uses TRBV10-1 and TRBJ1-6, with TRBD1 identical over 10 bases. This CDR3 has 16 residues. V lost 4 bases to trimming and J lost 12 bases; unmatched junction nucleotides: 12. CDR1 and CDR2 from the germline V gene are WNHNN and SYGVQD (reference sequence). The CDR3 loop reads CASSAQRWTGGKPLHF. As DNA, the CDR3 is TGCGCCAGCAGTGCTCAGAGGTGGACAGGGGGTAAACCCCTCCACTTT.

This sequence joins TRBV7-2 and TRBJ1-5; D ambiguous. The V and J ends lost 4 bases and 6 bases respectively, with 19 bases between them. Germline V gives CDR1 SGHTA, CDR2 FQGNSA. The CDR3 runs to 16 residues. DNA of the CDR3: TGTGCCAGCAGCTCCACGACAATCAGCAAAGTTCAGCCCCAGCATTTT. This gives the protein CASSSTTISKVQPQHF.

The chain carries TRBV6-5 and TRBJ2-2, with a tentative D call TRBD1 (6 bases). The ends were cut back, 6 bases at V and 3 bases at J, with 14 bases in the middle. The CDR3 extends over 15 amino acids. The germline V gene encodes CDR1 MNHEY and CDR2 SVGAGI. In DNA form, the CDR3 reads TGTGCCAGCAGAAGGACAGCCCGGGACACCGGGGAGCTGTTTTTT. It codes for CASRRTARDTGELFF.

This clone occurred once. The J gene is TRBJ1-1, the V gene TRBV28; no clear D. The V end was cut by 5 bases, the J end by 3 bases, with 7 bases between. The CDR3 runs to 12 residues. CDR1 and CDR2 (germline): MDHEN, SYDVKM. The CDR3 sequence: CASSGGYTEAFF. CDR3 nucleotide sequence: TGTGCCAGCAGTGGAGGGTACACTGAAGCTTTCTTT.

The chain has TRBV5-1 and TRBJ2-3, with TRBD2 as a possible D gene (5 bases). V was clipped by 0 bases and J by 7 bases, with 12 bases between them. This CDR3 has 14 amino acids. Germline V lookup: CDR1 SGHRS, CDR2 YFSETQ. CDR3 sequence reads: CASSLGAAENTQYF. The CDR3 coding sequence is TGCGCCAGCAGCTTGGGAGCGGCCGAGAATACGCAGTATTTT. The whole variable domain, remainder taken from reference TRBV5-1 and TRBJ2-3, is KAGVTQTPRYLIKTRGQQVTLSCSPISGHRSVSWYQQTPGQGLQFLFEYFSETQRNKGNFPGRFSGRQFSNSRSEMNVSTLELGDSALYLCASSLGAAENTQYFGPGTRLTVL.

The chain is built from TRBV10-3 and TRBJ2-6; D possibly corresponds to TRBD2 (5 bases). V dropped 11 bases and J dropped 1 base, with 9 bases sitting between them. The germline gives CDR1 ENHRY, CDR2 SYGVKD. The CDR3 loop spans 13 amino acids. The CDR3 nucleotides read TGTGCCCTGAGGGCATCTGGGGCCAACGTCCTGACTTTC. Protein product: CALRASGANVLTF.

The rearrangement uses TRBV29-1 and TRBJ2-1; 10 nucleotides align to TRBD2. V trimming: 2 bases; J trimming: 0 bases; junction bases outside the gene matches: 7. The CDR3 extends over 17 amino acids. Germline CDR1 and CDR2: SQVTM and ANQGSEA. CDR3 in amino acids: CSVEPLRTSGSYNEQFF. In DNA, the CDR3 is TGCAGCGTTGAACCGTTGAGGACTAGCGGCTCCTACAATGAGCAGTTCTTC.

The chain links TRBV5-1 to TRBJ2-3; D is perhaps TRBD2 (5 bases). The CDR3 extends over 14 amino acids. V lost 5 bases, J lost 5 bases, and 15 bases lay in between. CDR1 SGHRS and CDR2 YFSETQ come from the germline V gene. CDR3 amino acids: CASSALGVGDTQYF. The CDR3 bases are TGCGCCAGCAGTGCTTTGGGAGTGGGAGATACGCAGTATTTT.

The CDR3 nucleotides read TGTGCCAGCAGTTGGGCAGGGGTGAACACTGAAGCTTTCTTT. Translated: CASSWAGVNTEAFF. This rearrangement joins TRBV5-5 to TRBJ1-1; possible D gene TRBD1, 6 bases. V shed 5 bases and J shed 0 bases, with 11 bases lying between them. CDR3 length: 14 residues. Germline CDR1 reads SGHKS; CDR2 reads YYEKEE (reference sequence). Full variable domain (rest looked up from reference TRBV5-5 and TRBJ1-1): DAGVTQSPTHLIKTRGQQVTLRCSPISGHKSVSWYQQVLGQGPQFIFQYYEKEERGRGNFPDRFSARQFPNYSSELNVNALLLGDSALYLCASSWAGVNTEAFFGQGTRLTVV.

This rearrangement joins TRBV19 to TRBJ2-1; D might be TRBD2 (5 bases). The CDR3 runs 13 residues. V lost 6 bases and J lost 6, with 12 bases in between. From germline, CDR1 is LNHDA and CDR2 SQIVND (reference sequence). The chain's CDR3 is CASRRGPGNEQFF. In DNA, the CDR3 is TGTGCCAGTAGGAGAGGGCCAGGCAATGAGCAGTTCTTC.

This clone appeared a single time. The rearrangement joins TRBV10-3 to TRBJ1-3, with D unclear. Trimming stripped 8 bases from V and 0 bases from J, with 8 bases between. This CDR3 is 13 amino acids long. Germline CDR1 ENHRY, CDR2 SYGVKD. The CDR3 protein is CAIERSSGNTIYF. The CDR3 nucleotides read TGTGCCATCGAACGGAGCTCTGGAAACACCATATATTTT.

The chain carries TRBV7-8 and TRBJ1-6; D is unresolved. The CDR3 consists of 16 residues. CDR1 SGHVS and CDR2 FQNEAQ come from the germline V gene. The V end lost 2 bases, the J end lost 10 bases, and 18 bases lay between the germline ends. CDR3 loop: CASSLLTGPLGSPLHF. CDR3 DNA sequence: TGTGCCAGCAGCTTACTAACCGGTCCGCTAGGCTCACCCCTCCACTTT.

This chain uses TRBV7-6 with TRBJ1-1; 10 nucleotides match TRBD1. This CDR3 contains 14 residues. V trimming: 5 bases; J trimming: 2 bases; junction bases outside the gene matches: 2. The germline V gene encodes CDR1 SGHVS and CDR2 FNYEAQ. The CDR3: CASSRQGANTEAFF. For the CDR3, the DNA is TGTGCCAGCAGCCGACAGGGGGCCAACACTGAAGCTTTCTTT.

The chain recombines TRBV30 with TRBJ2-3; the match to TRBD2 covers 8 bases. CDR3 length equals 15 residues. Trimming took 3 bases from V and 6 from J; bases not matched to a gene: 11. CDR1 is GTSNPN and CDR2 is SVGIG in the germline V gene (reference sequence). Written as DNA, the CDR3 is TGTGCCTGGAGCCTCCGGGGGGGCTTAGGGGATACGCAGTATTTT. Translation gives CAWSLRGGLGDTQYF.

J is TRBJ2-4 and V is TRBV7-2; D may be TRBD1 (5 bases). The CDR3 is 14 amino acids. Germline V gene sequence: CDR1 SGHTA, CDR2 FQGNSA. With 2 bases removed from V and 9 bases from J, the gap between germline ends came to 14 bases. CDR3 region: CASSLSPRVAIQYF. In DNA form, the CDR3 reads TGTGCCAGCAGCTTATCACCCAGGGTAGCCATTCAGTACTTC.

This clone was detected only a few times. Other nucleotide sequences in the sample specify the same CDR3. The chain has TRBV7-2 and TRBJ1-3, with TRBD1 matching 7 bases. The CDR3 length is 15 residues. The V and J ends lost 0 bases and 4 bases, in that order; junction bases with no gene match: 3. Germline CDR1 reads SGHTA; CDR2 reads FQGNSA. CDR3 residues: CASSLATGVGNTIYF. In DNA, the CDR3 is TGTGCCAGCAGCTTAGCAACAGGGGTCGGAAACACCATATATTTT.

V and J are TRBV5-1 and TRBJ1-4; tentatively, D is TRBD1 (6 bases). Looked up from germline, CDR1 is SGHRS and CDR2 is YFSETQ. The CDR3 extends over 14 amino acids. The V and J ends lost 2 bases and 5 bases respectively, with 10 bases between them. For the CDR3, the DNA is TGCGCCAGCAGCTTAGGACAGCGCAATGAAAAACTGTTTTTT. This encodes CASSLGQRNEKLFF.